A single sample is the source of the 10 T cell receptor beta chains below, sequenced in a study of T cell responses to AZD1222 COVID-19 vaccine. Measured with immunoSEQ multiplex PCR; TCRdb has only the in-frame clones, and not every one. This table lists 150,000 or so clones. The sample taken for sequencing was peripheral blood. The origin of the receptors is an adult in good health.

CDR3 sequence: CASSDSGTGGQPQHF. In nucleotides, the CDR3 is TGTGCCAGCAGTGACTCCGGGACAGGGGGCCAGCCCCAGCATTTT. This chain uses TRBV6-4 with TRBJ1-5, with 12 bases that match TRBD1. V lost 0 bases, J lost 7 bases, and 1 base stayed unmatched. From germline, CDR1 is MRHNA and CDR2 SNTAGT. The CDR3 length is 15 residues.

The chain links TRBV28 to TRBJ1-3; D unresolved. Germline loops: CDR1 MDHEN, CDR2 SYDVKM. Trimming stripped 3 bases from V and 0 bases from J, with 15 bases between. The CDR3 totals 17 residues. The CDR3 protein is CASSFPKRGNSGNTIYF. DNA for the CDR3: TGTGCCAGCAGTTTCCCAAAACGAGGAAACTCTGGAAACACCATATATTTT.

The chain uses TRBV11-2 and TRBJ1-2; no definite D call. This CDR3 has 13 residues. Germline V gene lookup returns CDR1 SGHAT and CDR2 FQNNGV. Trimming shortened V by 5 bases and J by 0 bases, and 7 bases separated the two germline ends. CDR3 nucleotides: TGTGCCAGCAGCAACACGCCTAACTATGGCTACACCTTC. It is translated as CASSNTPNYGYTF.

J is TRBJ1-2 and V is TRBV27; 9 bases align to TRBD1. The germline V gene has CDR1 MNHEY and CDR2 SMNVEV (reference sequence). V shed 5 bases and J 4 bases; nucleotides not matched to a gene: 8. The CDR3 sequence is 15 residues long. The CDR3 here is CASSPRTGAVYGYTF. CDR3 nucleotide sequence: TGTGCCAGCAGTCCCCGGACAGGGGCGGTCTATGGCTACACCTTC.

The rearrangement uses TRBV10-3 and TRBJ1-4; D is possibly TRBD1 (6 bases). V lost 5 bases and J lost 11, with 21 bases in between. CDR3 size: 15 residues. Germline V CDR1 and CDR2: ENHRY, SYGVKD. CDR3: CAISPGQPQREKLFF. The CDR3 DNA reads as TGTGCCATCAGTCCCGGACAGCCCCAGCGTGAGAAACTGTTTTTT.

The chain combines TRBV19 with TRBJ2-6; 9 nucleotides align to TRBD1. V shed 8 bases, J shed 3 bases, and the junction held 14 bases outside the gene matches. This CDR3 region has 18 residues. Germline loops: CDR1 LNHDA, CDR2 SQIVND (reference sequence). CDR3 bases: TGTGCCAGTCCCCCGCTGCCTACAGGGGGCTTTGGGGCCAACGTCCTGACTTTC. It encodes CASPPLPTGGFGANVLTF.

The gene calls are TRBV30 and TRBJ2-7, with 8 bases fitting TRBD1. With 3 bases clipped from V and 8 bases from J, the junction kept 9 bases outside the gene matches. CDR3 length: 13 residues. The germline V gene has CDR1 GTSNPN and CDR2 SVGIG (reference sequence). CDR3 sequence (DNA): TGTGCCTGGAGCGTAGGACAGGGTACACAGCAGTACTTC. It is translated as CAWSVGQGTQQYF.

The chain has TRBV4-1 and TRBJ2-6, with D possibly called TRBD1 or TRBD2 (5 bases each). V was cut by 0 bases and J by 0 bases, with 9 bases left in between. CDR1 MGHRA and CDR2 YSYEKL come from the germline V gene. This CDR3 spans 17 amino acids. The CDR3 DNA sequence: TGCGCCAGCAGCCAAGATCCGGGGACCTCTGGGGCCAACGTCCTGACTTTC. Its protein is CASSQDPGTSGANVLTF.

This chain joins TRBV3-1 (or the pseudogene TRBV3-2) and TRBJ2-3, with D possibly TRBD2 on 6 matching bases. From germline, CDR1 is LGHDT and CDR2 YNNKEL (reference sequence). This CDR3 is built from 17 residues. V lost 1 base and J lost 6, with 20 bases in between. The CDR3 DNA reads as TGTGCCAGCAGCCAAGTAAGAGATGTGGGCGGGGTGGATACGCAGTATTTT. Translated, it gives CASSQVRDVGGVDTQYF.

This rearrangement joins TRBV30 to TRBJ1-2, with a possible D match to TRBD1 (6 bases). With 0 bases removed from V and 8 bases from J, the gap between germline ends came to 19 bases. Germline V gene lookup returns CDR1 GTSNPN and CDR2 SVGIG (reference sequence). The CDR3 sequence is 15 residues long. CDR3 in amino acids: CAWSVEYPIRGGYTF. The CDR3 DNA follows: TGTGCCTGGAGTGTAGAGTACCCGATAAGGGGGGGCTACACCTTC.